This entry describes one T cell receptor beta chain. The antigen remains unidentified. The entry originates in a study of siplizumab effects on memory and regulatory T cells. Germline V gives CDR1 LNHNV, CDR2 YYDKDF (reference sequence). CDR3 size: 14 residues. Trimming cost V 3 bases and J 3 bases, with 10 bases left between them. Whole-study findings and limits: A major contribution to the alloresponse seemed to be made by naive T cells, which seemed more diverse than memory cells. Proliferating Tregs taken from siplizumab cultures were not shown to have a confirmed suppressive function.

Roughly 100,000 TCR templates were assayed per sample. Repertoires were generated with immunoSEQ multiplex PCR, while TCRdb's copy carries only in-frame clones and drops some. This table has about 50,000 clones, 93% appearing once. The genes are TRBV15 and TRBJ2-3; D remains unclear. The sequenced sample consisted of CD8+ T cells sorted from blood. The clonotype originates from a human donor in good health. In DNA form, the CDR3 reads TGTGCCACCAGCAGTAGGAGCGCGACAGATACGCAGTATTTT. Translated: CATSSRSATDTQYF.